Sequencing of this T cell receptor beta chain was carried out in a study of T cell changes during pregnancy in multiple sclerosis. V shed 0 bases and J 9 bases; nucleotides not matched to a gene: 6. Germline CDR1 and CDR2: SGHAT and FQNNGV. This CDR3 has 15 residues. TCRdb's copy holds only in-frame clones and misses some; the assay was immunoSEQ multiplex PCR. The sample has under 65,000 clones, about nine tenths seen once. This clone was counted a single time. The chain joins TRBV11-2 to TRBJ2-1; 9 nucleotides agree with TRBD2. The source is a female donor in good health, enrolled as a control in a pregnancy study. The sequencing here drew on CD4+ T cells from peripheral blood mononuclear cells, taken after pregnancy. CDR3: CASSLETAGGGEQFF. The CDR3 nucleotides are TGTGCCAGCAGCTTAGAGACAGCGGGAGGTGGTGAGCAGTTCTTC.